One sample yielded the 6 T cell receptor beta chains listed below, sequenced in a study of CD8 T cells in Susac syndrome. RNA was extracted with the RNeasy kit, and a quantity of roughly 0.5 to 1 ug was reverse transcribed using random hexamers. TCRdb called the immunoSEQ multiplex PCR reads again in MiXCR, with one record for every CDR3 protein. In the table there are approximately 110,000 distinct CDR3 sequences, over 85% of which are singletons. The sample comprised CD4+ T cells from PBMCs. Receptors were obtained from a human donor in good health.

Comments on this clonotype: Likely a read error: the CDR3 ends without its conserved phenylalanine or tryptophan. The V call is TRBV29-1, the J call TRBJ2-5, with D perhaps given as TRBD1 or TRBD2 (6 bases each). This CDR3 contains 12 residues. Germline CDR1 reads SQVTM; CDR2 reads ANQGSEA. V gave up 7 bases and J gave up 2 bases, with 11 bases separating them. The CDR3 DNA follows: TGCAGCGCGGGGGCGAATCAAGAGACCCAGTACCTC. It is translated as CSAGANQETQYL.

The gene calls are TRBV5-4 and TRBJ1-1; 10 bases are a match to TRBD1. The CDR3 contains 16 residues. V lost 4 bases and J lost 1; bases outside the gene matches: 7. Looked up from germline, CDR1 is SGHNT and CDR2 is YYREEE (reference sequence). CDR3 residues: CASSLGTGVANTEAFF. In DNA, the CDR3 is TGTGCCAGCAGCCTCGGGACAGGGGTCGCGAACACTGAAGCTTTCTTT.

This rearrangement joins TRBV15 to TRBJ2-5, with 15 bases lining up with TRBD2. V dropped 5 bases and J dropped 5; count of bases not matched to a gene: 6. CDR1 and CDR2 from the germline V gene are LNHNV and YYDKDF (reference sequence). This CDR3 spans 16 amino acids. The CDR3 loop reads CATSSGLAGGIETQYF. In nucleotides, the CDR3 is TGTGCCACCAGCTCTGGACTAGCGGGAGGGATCGAGACCCAGTACTTC.

This clonotype was detected only once. This chain joins TRBV2 and TRBJ1-1; no reliable D call. V lost 0 bases and J 3 bases, leaving 8 bases between the germline ends. CDR1 is SNHLY, CDR2 FYNNEI, per germline. The CDR3 is 14 residues long. The CDR3 is CASSEAGIDTEAFF. The CDR3 coding sequence is TGTGCCAGCAGTGAAGCAGGGATTGACACTGAAGCTTTCTTT.

The V and J genes are TRBV6-5 and TRBJ1-2; TRBD1 might be the D (5 bases). Germline V gives CDR1 MNHEY, CDR2 SVGAGI. V lost 2 bases, J lost 4 bases, and 14 bases lay in between. This CDR3 has 15 residues. CDR3 in amino acids: CASSYTPGAGYGYTF. CDR3 coding DNA: TGTGCCAGCAGTTACACCCCCGGGGCCGGCTATGGCTACACCTTC.

V gene TRBV5-1 combines with J gene TRBJ2-7, with D perhaps being TRBD1 or TRBD2 (5 bases each). Trimming stripped 0 bases from V and 2 bases from J, with 12 bases between. The CDR3 is 15 residues long. Germline V lookup: CDR1 SGHRS, CDR2 YFSETQ. The CDR3 here is CASSLAGRLPYEQYF. The CDR3 region has the DNA TGCGCCAGCAGCTTGGCGGGGCGGCTACCCTACGAGCAGTACTTC.